This T cell receptor (beta chain) is drawn from a study of blood T cell repertoires in COVID-19. Study-wide background: Collection of acute and convalescent COVID-19 samples took place in the United States, Italy and Spain. Nucleic acid was either cDNA or gDNA, and it came from T cells, B-cell-depleted T cells, or PBMCs.

The CDR3 spans 15 residues. Germline V gives CDR1 SGHDN, CDR2 FVKESK. V was pared by 7 bases and J by 7 bases, with 10 bases of the junction left unmatched. Data came from immunoSEQ multiplex PCR; TCRdb stores just in-frame clones and leaves some out. The sample has about 250,000 clones, around 82% seen once. The chain joins TRBV14 to TRBJ2-1, with 10 bases matching TRBD1. This receptor was obtained from a person aged 65-85 years with COVID-19, enrolled during active disease. The source material was peripheral blood. In DNA, the CDR3 is TGTGCCAGCAACACCGGGACAGGGGAGGAGAATGAGCAGTTCTTC. It specifies CASNTGTGEENEQFF.